This T cell receptor (beta chain) was sequenced in a study of cytomegalovirus exposure and HLA in healthy donors. Primers for the PCR totalled 60 Vbeta and 13 Jbeta. Original data processing: The count from a later analysis was some 80 million unique TCR beta chains, around 11 million of them shared. Data came from immunoSEQ multiplex PCR; TCRdb stores just in-frame clones and leaves some out. The DNA was the basis for D and trimming; V, J and clone size are from that table. The sample includes around 180,000 clones, approximately 71% of them seen just once. General study findings and limits: CMV serostatus was the sole immune exposure information available. Generally TCR sequences proved uncommon, though certain public TCRs appeared in numerous donors.

This clone came up a few times. The antigen is not known. Despite likely unrecorded immune exposures, the donors were nominally healthy at the time of sampling. Sequencing was carried out using PBMCs. This sequence was found in a girl under 18 in good health and CMV-seronegative.

The CDR3 loop is CASRSGTSGQETQYF. Written as DNA, the CDR3 is TGTGCCAGCAGATCCGGGACTAGCGGGCAAGAGACCCAGTACTTC. This sequence joins TRBV5-4 and TRBJ2-5; 12 bases match TRBD2. This CDR3 is 15 amino acids long. J lost 2 bases, V lost 5 bases, and 4 bases had no gene match. Germline lookup yields CDR1 SGHNT and CDR2 YYREEE (reference sequence).